This T cell receptor beta chain is drawn from a study of blood T cell repertoires in COVID-19 (dated by TCRdb to 2020 to 2022). For the wider study: The collaborator samples originated in the United States, Italy and Spain and spanned the acute and convalescent phases of COVID-19. The prospective study material was composed of cDNA or gDNA derived from T cells, B-cell-depleted T cells, or PBMCs. Where HLA class I and class II types were available, the types were taken from metadata supplied by the sample provider, not from assay-based typing. The dataset comprised deeply sampled blood TCRbeta repertoires from subjects exposed to, actively infected with, or recovered from COVID-19. Sample metadata almost always included a de-identified subject ID, COVID-19 status, age in years and sex. Samples came from the ongoing ImmuneRACE study (first 160 participants) plus 1,254 subjects from 6 global collaborators. The repertoires were made available in a free public database intended to serve as a resource for research on the immune response to SARS-CoV-2. The research as a whole found: How much clinical and demographic metadata was included differed by source and by participant, and the metadata was provided uncurated.

Collaborating institutions collected whole blood in K2EDTA tubes following their own protocols. For TCRbeta analysis, collaborators shipped samples in one of three forms: frozen whole blood, isolated PBMCs, or DNA extracted from either of those sample types. Note on this clone: What antigen it recognizes has not been identified. No much larger clone is present one base from it, and per-base qualities are unavailable.

The immunoSEQ Assay, a bias-controlled multiplex PCR, was used to amplify TCRbeta CDR3 regions from genomic DNA. For the original study's pipeline: Nucleated cell counts per sample were estimated from amplification of reference gene primers within the assay. Sequence reads were collapsed and filtered to measure the absolute abundance of every unique TCRbeta CDR3 rearrangement. For each sample, productive Simpson clonality was calculated as the square root of Simpson's diversity index across productive rearrangements. Held by TCRdb, this immuneACCESS table contains in-frame sequences only and omits some clones. Under half of the omission traces to an unresolved V gene where checked; the cause of the rest is unknown. D and trimming were read from the DNA, whereas the V and J calls and clone size are those reported in that table. The sample table holds around 340,000 clones, of which approximately 82% were seen once. The ten largest clones capture 2.5% to 3.5% of the sample.

The junction shows trimming of 0 bases on V and 7 bases on J, plus 4 bases between the germline ends. Based on the germline V gene, the CDR1 and CDR2 sequences are SGHRS and YFSETQ. Taken from cysteine to phenylalanine, the CDR3 has 12 residues. The only DNA kept is the CDR3, 36 bases in frame from the first base. The chain employs TRBV5-1 and TRBJ1-4; the D gene remains uncertain. Sequencing was carried out using peripheral blood. This receptor was obtained from a man aged 30 to 39 with active or convalescent COVID-19. The sequence in DNA is TGCGCCAGCAGCTTGGAGCCTGAAAAACTGTTTTTT. This codes for CASSLEPEKLFF.